This T cell receptor beta chain was documented in a study of CD8+ T cells in alopecia areata. Study conclusions and caveats: While patients received tofacitinib, many expanded lesional clones remained present in scalp and blood.

Treatment: oral pan-JAK inhibitor, 5-10 mg twice daily. As part of sample collection, lesional scalp punch biopsies and peripheral blood were taken from alopecia areata patients. Sequencing relied on a cDNA template that was reverse transcribed from extracted RNA. Profiling relied on immunoSEQ multiplex PCR, and the TCRdb table lists in-frame clones only, not all of them. The table has about 250,000 clones, approximately 60% seen once; the top ten hold 0.9% to 0.95%. In the case of this clone: The antigen is undetermined.

This receptor was identified in a human donor with alopecia areata. Here the sequenced sample was CD4+ T cells sorted from blood, taken around week 54, from a patient treated with tofacitinib.

CDR3 residues: CASSQGGDPTGYGYTF. Written as DNA, the CDR3 is TGCGCCAGCAGCCAAGGGGGAGACCCGACGGGCTATGGCTACACCTTC. This sequence joins TRBV4-3 and TRBJ1-2; D unclear. The germline V and J ends were trimmed by 1 base and 4 bases, with 16 bases remaining between them. CDR3 size: 16 residues. Germline assignment: CDR1 LGHNA and CDR2 YSLEER.